This note documents a single T cell receptor beta chain sequence. Its antigen is undetermined. This specimen comes from a study of cytomegalovirus exposure and HLA in healthy donors. The ends lost 4 bases at V and 4 bases at J; junction bases unmatched: 3. The V gene's germline CDR1 is SGHNT and CDR2 YYREEE (reference sequence). The CDR3 is made up of 14 amino acids. A multiplex PCR was run with 60 Vbeta primers and 13 Jbeta primers. Original processing methods: The authors later counted approximately 80 million unique TCR beta chains, some 12 million of them shared. The data were produced by immunoSEQ multiplex PCR, yet TCRdb's version contains in-frame clones alone and is incomplete. That table supplies the V and J calls and clone size; D and trimming were determined from the DNA. The sample carries some 81,000 clones, approximately 70% recorded once. Findings of the study overall: Researchers reported from a later analysis that most CMV-associated TCR beta chains appeared HLA-restricted. An ancestry cluster, one associated with Asian ancestry, reportedly showed fewer N-insertions than the approximately 700-donor mean in a later analysis.

The receptor comes from a woman in her thirties or forties in good health and CMV-seropositive. The J gene is TRBJ2-5, the V gene TRBV5-4; 11 bases fit TRBD2. The sample was PBMCs. CDR3 protein: CASSNGLAGETQYF. CDR3 nucleotide sequence: TGTGCCAGCAGCAATGGACTAGCGGGAGAGACCCAGTACTTC. Full variable domain (missing parts from reference TRBV5-4 and TRBJ2-5): ETGVTQSPTHLIKTRGQQVTLRCSSQSGHNTVSWYQQALGQGPQFIFQYYREEENGRGNFPPRFSGLQFPNYSSELNVNALELDDSALYLCASSNGLAGETQYFGPGTRLLVL.